This T cell receptor beta chain was obtained from a study of blood T cell repertoires in COVID-19. Study context: Acute-phase and convalescent COVID-19 samples originated in the United States, Italy and Spain.

As handled by the study authors: Reference gene primer amplification in the assay estimated nucleated cell counts. The repertoire was sequenced with immunoSEQ multiplex PCR; TCRdb's copy has only in-frame clones and lacks some. V and J calls and clone size are given by that table; D and trimming were obtained from the DNA. The table shows under 350,000 clones, with under 95% occurring only once. The sample consisted of PBMCs or T cells enriched from blood (not recorded which). The sequence was collected from a man in his 60s who had recovered from COVID-19.

In nucleotides, the CDR3 is TGTGCCAGCAGTAGGGACAGGGTTGGAAACACCATATATTTT. It translates to CASSRDRVGNTIYF. V gene TRBV6-5 combines with J gene TRBJ1-3, with 9 bases aligning to TRBD1. There are 14 residues in the CDR3. Germline CDR1 MNHEY, CDR2 SVGAGI. J gave up 3 bases and V 5 bases, and 2 bases lay outside the gene matches.